A single sample gave rise to the 14 T cell receptor beta chains below, sequenced in a study of T cells in Graves' hyperthyroidism and ophthalmopathy. Amplified TCR beta CDR3 regions came from RNA transcripts. During a first-round RT-PCR of the TCR CDR3, the HTBI primer set was used. TCRdb re-called the multiplex PCR reads with MiXCR, one entry per CDR3 protein. This table holds around 300,000 distinct CDR3 sequences, around 15% found once. Sequenced sample: blood. The receptor source for this set is a woman in her fifties or sixties with Graves' hyperthyroidism that later progressed to Graves' ophthalmopathy.

The gene calls are TRBV28 and TRBJ1-4; the D is unclear. This CDR3 contains 13 residues. The germline V and J ends were trimmed by 5 bases and 0 bases, with 4 bases remaining between them. Germline lookup yields CDR1 MDHEN and CDR2 SYDVKM. CDR3 residues: CASSKSTNEKLFF. The CDR3, as DNA: TGTGCCAGCAGTAAGTCAACTAATGAAAAACTGTTTTTT.

This chain links TRBV7-9 with TRBJ2-3; D call uncertain. The CDR3 runs to 15 residues. Per the germline V gene, CDR1 is SEHNR and CDR2 is FQNEAQ (reference sequence). V was shortened by 1 base and J by 2 bases, with 10 bases between the two germline ends. The CDR3 DNA sequence: TGTGCCAGCAGCTTAGGACGGGCGCCCACAGATACGCAGTATTTT. This sequence encodes CASSLGRAPTDTQYF.

To note about this clonotype: A much larger clone lies one base from this, so it may be a read error. The V call is TRBV10-1, the J call TRBJ2-7, with 8 bases fitting TRBD2. The CDR3 is 15 amino acids. With V trimmed by 2 bases and J by 0 bases, 3 bases remained unmatched. Per germline, CDR1 WNHNN and CDR2 SYGVQD (reference sequence). The CDR3 sequence: CASSERSGSSYEQYF. CDR3 in DNA: TGCGCCAGCAGTGAGCGAAGCGGGAGCTCCTACGAGCAGTACTTC.

This clonotype was recorded many times. V usage is TRBV20-1 and J usage is TRBJ2-1; no clear D. This CDR3 spans 16 amino acids. In germline, CDR1 is DFQATT, CDR2 SNEGSKA (reference sequence). CDR3 amino acids: CMSRQVGSPSYNEQFF. The CDR3 coding sequence is TGCATGTCAAGGCAGGTAGGATCCCCCTCCTACAATGAGCAGTTCTTC.

This clonotype appeared many times. The chain recombines TRBV20-1 with TRBJ2-7; D remains unclear. The CDR3 is 12 amino acids. The germline gives CDR1 DFQATT, CDR2 SNEGSKA (reference sequence). The V end was cut by 3 bases, the J end by 6 bases, with 12 bases between. The CDR3, as DNA: TGCAGTGCTAGTGAGGCGCTAGGCGAGCAGTACTTC. As protein: CSASEALGEQYF.

Many counts were recorded for this clonotype. The chain carries TRBV30 and TRBJ2-3, with a tentative D call TRBD2 (5 bases). The CDR3 length is 13 residues. V was trimmed by 0 bases and J by 5 bases, leaving 9 bases between them. The germline V gene has CDR1 GTSNPN and CDR2 SVGIG (reference sequence). Here the CDR3 DNA reads TGTGCCTGGAGTGTACTAGGAGGAGATACGCAGTATTTT. Protein: CAWSVLGGDTQYF.

The chain links TRBV20-1 to TRBJ2-1; a weak D match, TRBD1 (5 bases). There are 16 residues in the CDR3. Germline CDR1 is DFQATT and CDR2 is SNEGSKA (reference sequence). Between the trimmed V and J ends, which lost 2 bases and 0 bases, there was a span of 14 bases. The CDR3 here is CSARLLQASSYNEQFF. In nucleotides, the CDR3 is TGCAGTGCTAGACTTCTACAGGCGAGCTCCTACAATGAGCAGTTCTTC.

This clonotype has at least ten counts. This rearrangement joins TRBV6-1 to TRBJ1-1; D remains ambiguous. V dropped 6 bases and J dropped 9 bases, with 23 bases sitting between them. Germline V lookup: CDR1 MNHNS, CDR2 SASEGT. This CDR3 is 15 amino acids long. The CDR3 reads CASSDIYTSLGQAFF. The DNA of the CDR3 is TGTGCCAGCAGCGATATATACACAAGTCTTGGCCAAGCTTTCTTT.

This clonotype was counted many times. The CDR3 here is CASSLAAGVADTQYF. The CDR3 coding sequence is TGTGCCAGCAGCTTAGCTGCGGGGGTGGCAGATACGCAGTATTTT. The V and J genes are TRBV7-2 and TRBJ2-3, with 7 bases fitting TRBD2. Losses at the gene ends were 0 bases for V and 4 bases for J; bases not matched to a gene: 4. The germline V gene has CDR1 SGHTA and CDR2 FQGNSA. The length of the CDR3 is 15 residues.

The sample holds a few counts of this clonotype. The rearrangement links TRBV4-1 to TRBJ2-7; a possible D gene is TRBD1 (5 bases). Germline V gives CDR1 MGHRA, CDR2 YSYEKL. Between the trimmed V and J ends, which lost 2 bases and 1 base, there was a span of 12 bases. The CDR3 has 15 residues. Here the CDR3 reads CASSQQDMLSYEQYF. DNA of the CDR3: TGCGCCAGCAGCCAACAGGACATGTTATCCTACGAGCAGTACTTC.

This clonotype was seen repeatedly, ten times or more. Just one base apart from a much larger clone, this may be a read error. The CDR3 DNA sequence: TGCAGTGCTAGAGGTCTAGCGGGGGGCATTTACGAGCAGTACTTC. Protein product: CSARGLAGGIYEQYF. The chain is built from TRBV20-1 and TRBJ2-7; 11 nucleotides line up with TRBD2. From germline, CDR1 is DFQATT and CDR2 SNEGSKA (reference sequence). The CDR3 extends over 15 amino acids. The V gene end was trimmed by 1 base and the J gene end by 4 bases; junction bases not matched to a gene: 6.

This clonotype was detected many times. The chain uses TRBV18 and TRBJ2-2; TRBD2 might be the D (5 bases). CDR1 is KGHSH and CDR2 is LQKENI in the germline V gene. This CDR3 contains 16 residues. Trimming pared 1 base from V and 6 bases from J, leaving 15 bases between. Here the CDR3 reads CASSPRIGEGAGELFF. The CDR3 nucleotides read TGTGCCAGCTCACCACGGATAGGAGAGGGCGCCGGGGAGCTGTTTTTT.

This clonotype was found many times. Here the CDR3 DNA reads TGCAGTGCTTGGGGCGGCGAAGGGTACAATGAGCAGTTCTTC. This encodes CSAWGGEGYNEQFF. The chain employs TRBV20-1 and TRBJ2-1; D perhaps matches TRBD1 (5 bases). The germline CDR1 and CDR2 sequences are DFQATT and SNEGSKA (reference sequence). The CDR3 consists of 14 residues. Trimming removed 5 bases at V and 4 bases at J, with 15 bases between.

There are a few counts of this clonotype. The chain recombines TRBV6-1 with TRBJ2-2; D may be TRBD1 (6 bases). V gave up 6 bases and J gave up 2 bases, with 16 bases separating them. Germline CDR1 is MNHNS and CDR2 is SASEGT. The CDR3 runs to 16 residues. CDR3 protein: CASSRGTRFNTGELFF. CDR3 nucleotides: TGTGCCAGCAGCCGAGGGACAAGATTTAACACCGGGGAGCTGTTTTTT.